Below are 11 T cell receptor beta chains sequenced from a single sample in a study of neurological immune-mediated disorders. TCRdb fed the 5' RACE reads into MiXCR, producing one record per CDR3 protein. The sample has about 46,000 distinct CDR3 sequences, approximately 3% seen once. The sample consisted of PBMCs. All receptors come from a woman between 45 and 60 years old with multiple sclerosis.

In its sample, this clonotype was seen many times. The chain is built from TRBV20-1 and TRBJ2-7; D is perhaps TRBD2 (6 bases). Trimming removed 5 bases from V and 4 bases from J, with 15 bases in between. The V gene's germline CDR1 is DFQATT and CDR2 SNEGSKA (reference sequence). The CDR3 is 13 residues long. The CDR3 spells CSALNPGRYEQYF. The CDR3 region has the DNA TGCAGTGCTCTCAATCCAGGGAGGTACGAGCAGTACTTC.

This clonotype was counted at least ten times. The chain couples TRBV20-1 to TRBJ2-4, with TRBD2 matching over 10 bases. CDR3 size: 17 residues. V dropped 1 base and J dropped 1; count of bases not matched to a gene: 7. CDR1 and CDR2 from the germline V gene are DFQATT and SNEGSKA (reference sequence). Here the CDR3 DNA reads TGCAGTGCTAGAGTCCTAGCGGGAGCTAGCGCCAAAAACATTCAGTACTTC. Encoded protein: CSARVLAGASAKNIQYF.

This clonotype was seen many times. The chain has TRBV4-2 and TRBJ2-6, with D tentatively TRBD1 (5 bases). Germline lookup yields CDR1 LGHNA and CDR2 YNFKEQ. V was cut by 0 bases and J by 2 bases, with 11 bases left in between. This CDR3 is built from 17 residues. Here the CDR3 DNA reads TGTGCCAGCAGCCAAGATCAAGGGGTCCCTGGGGCCAACGTCCTGACTTTC. It specifies CASSQDQGVPGANVLTF.

In this sample, this clonotype turned up many times. The V gene is TRBV28, the J gene TRBJ2-7, with a tentative D call TRBD1 (6 bases). The CDR3 sequence is 14 residues long. With 5 bases removed from V and 2 bases from J, the gap between germline ends came to 13 bases. Per germline, CDR1 MDHEN and CDR2 SYDVKM. The CDR3 nucleotides are TGTGCCAGCAGTGTGCAGGGGCCAACCTACGAGCAGTACTTC. Encoded protein: CASSVQGPTYEQYF.

This clonotype was seen at least ten times. The V call is TRBV7-8, the J call TRBJ2-5, with 13 bases identical to TRBD2. Germline CDR1 and CDR2: SGHVS and FQNEAQ. The CDR3 runs 15 residues. The J segment lost 4 bases and the V segment lost 5 bases, leaving 4 bases of the junction unmatched. CDR3 bases: TGTGCCAGCAGCAAAGGACTAGCGGGAGTAGAGACCCAGTACTTC. Residues: CASSKGLAGVETQYF. Full variable domain (remainder filled in from reference TRBV7-8 and TRBJ2-5): GAGVSQSPRYKVAKRGQDVALRCDPISGHVSLFWYQQALGQGPEFLTYFQNEAQLDKSGLPSDRFFAERPEGSVSTLKIQRTQQEDSAVYLCASSKGLAGVETQYFGPGTRLLVL.

This clonotype was counted ten times or more. This chain uses TRBV29-1 with TRBJ1-4, with 7 positions matching TRBD1. Germline V CDR1 and CDR2: SQVTM, ANQGSEA. CDR3 length equals 16 residues. After removal of 4 bases from V and 7 bases from J, the junction contained 15 bases not matched to a gene. CDR3 DNA sequence: TGCAGCGTTGCAGAACCCGGACAGGCCGGGGGTGAAAAACTGTTTTTT. This encodes CSVAEPGQAGGEKLFF.

This clonotype was detected many times. CDR3 coding DNA: TGTGCCAGCAGTTTTAGAGGCGGATATAGCACAGATACGCAGTATTTT. Translated, it gives CASSFRGGYSTDTQYF. The rearrangement links TRBV12-3 or TRBV12-4 to TRBJ2-3, with no clear D. There are 16 residues in the CDR3. V was trimmed by 3 bases and J by 0 bases, leaving 13 bases between them.

This clonotype was picked up many times. The rearrangement joins TRBV7-2 to TRBJ1-2, with TRBD1 identical over 8 bases. This CDR3 contains 16 residues. With 0 bases clipped from V and 2 bases from J, the junction kept 5 bases outside the gene matches. Germline-derived CDR1 and CDR2 are SGHTA and FQGNSA. The CDR3 DNA sequence: TGTGCCAGCAGCTTAGCTCCTCGGGACAGGAACTATGGCTACACCTTC. Its translation: CASSLAPRDRNYGYTF.

This rearrangement joins TRBV5-4 to TRBJ2-3, with 7 bases identical to TRBD2. CDR1 SGHNT and CDR2 YYREEE come from the germline V gene (reference sequence). CDR3 length: 16 residues. V trimming: 1 base; J trimming: 5 bases; junction bases outside the gene matches: 10. The CDR3 nucleotides read TGTGCCAGCAGCTTGTATGGCGGGGGTCCCATAGATACGCAGTATTTT. It specifies CASSLYGGGPIDTQYF.

This clonotype occurred many times. This chain joins TRBV20-1 and TRBJ1-5; perhaps TRBD1 as D (6 bases). Germline lookup yields CDR1 DFQATT and CDR2 SNEGSKA (reference sequence). Trimming left V 4 bases short and J 3 bases short, with 7 bases between. The CDR3 is 12 residues long. The DNA of the CDR3 is TGCAGTGCTAAGGGACACAATCAGCCCCAGCATTTT. This codes for CSAKGHNQPQHF.

This clonotype was recorded at least ten times. The chain recombines TRBV5-1 with TRBJ2-1; possibly TRBD2 for D (5 bases). Germline V gene lookup returns CDR1 SGHRS and CDR2 YFSETQ. CDR3 length equals 13 residues. The V gene lost 2 bases and the J gene lost 5 bases, with 8 bases spanning the gap. The CDR3 DNA follows: TGCGCCAGCAGCTTACCCGGGAACAATGAGCAGTTCTTC. Protein: CASSLPGNNEQFF.